Listed below are T cell receptor beta chains from one sample, sequenced in a study of blood T cell repertoires in COVID-19. Some clones are missing from TCRdb's copy, which holds only in-frame ones; the method was immunoSEQ multiplex PCR. The data show about 30,000 clones, with over 70% seen just once and roughly 3.1% held by the top ten. The source material was peripheral blood. All receptors derive from a man in his 70s with COVID-19, enrolled during active disease. The CDR3 runs from the conserved cysteine through the conserved F or W. A D gene is named only where the DNA matches it firmly. Clone size appears in some rows only: once, few, many, or a class for an expanded clone.

CASSMMGQGFYTF TGTGCCAGTAGTATGATGGGACAGGGATTCTACACCTTC TRBD1 TRBJ1-2 TRBV19 13 once
CAISGSGRARGNIQYF TGTGCCATCAGTGGTAGCGGGAGGGCCAGGGGAAACATTCAGTACTTC TRBD2 TRBJ2-4 TRBV10-3 16 NA
CAWSVGGTHKSPLHF TGTGCCTGGAGTGTGGGGGGGACACACAAGTCACCCCTCCACTTT NA TRBJ1-6 TRBV30 15 NA
CASRSTDYNSPLHF TGTGCCAGCAGATCGACAGACTATAATTCACCCCTCCACTTT NA TRBJ1-6 TRBV6-5 14 NA
CASSVVVGVLSGELFF TGTGCCAGCAGCGTAGTCGTGGGAGTTCTCTCCGGGGAGCTGTTTTTT NA TRBJ2-2 TRBV9 16 NA
CASSQELQGSGNTIYF TGTGCCAGCAGCCAAGAGCTTCAGGGATCTGGAAACACCATATATTTT NA TRBJ1-3 TRBV4-2 16 medium-sized
CAWNPFGDTEAFF TGTGCCTGGAATCCCTTCGGGGACACTGAAGCTTTCTTT NA TRBJ1-1 TRBV30 13 once
CASSVVGGETQYF TGTGCCAGCAGCGTAGTAGGGGGAGAGACCCAGTACTTC NA TRBJ2-5 TRBV9 13 NA
CASSYSGGSGNTIYF TGTGCCAGCAGTTACTCAGGGGGCTCTGGAAACACCATATATTTT NA TRBJ1-3 TRBV6-6 15 NA
CAGGGFGEKLFF TGTGCCGGGGGAGGGTTTGGTGAAAAACTGTTTTTT NA TRBJ1-4 TRBV28 12 NA
CASRQGNQPQHF TGTGCCAGTAGACAGGGGAATCAGCCCCAGCATTTT TRBD1 TRBJ1-5 TRBV28 12 NA
CASSSTGPDSPLHF TGTGCCAGCAGCTCGACAGGGCCGGATTCACCCCTCCACTTT TRBD1 TRBJ1-6 TRBV7-3 14 once
CSVTGQGGFSETQYF TGCAGCGTTACGGGACAGGGCGGATTTTCTGAGACCCAGTACTTC TRBD1 TRBJ2-5 TRBV29-1 15 NA
CSSDRGGGNEQYF TGTTCTTCGGACCGGGGGGGAGGGAACGAGCAGTACTTC TRBD2 TRBJ2-7 TRBV30 13 NA
CASSSRGDLYGYTF TGTGCCAGCAGTTCTAGGGGTGACCTCTATGGCTACACCTTC NA TRBJ1-2 TRBV28 14 NA
CASSTQGGMGYEQYF TGTGCCAGCAGCACCCAGGGGGGCATGGGCTACGAGCAGTACTTC NA TRBJ2-7 TRBV9 15 NA
CASTVGTGVNQPQHF TGTGCCAGCACCGTCGGGACAGGGGTAAATCAGCCCCAGCATTTT TRBD1 TRBJ1-5 TRBV28 15 NA
CASFRLQGSTGELFF TGTGCCTCCTTTCGCCTACAGGGAAGCACCGGGGAGCTGTTTTTT NA TRBJ2-2 TRBV30 15 NA
CASSPGYAQETQYF TGTGCCAGCAGCCCTGGTTATGCTCAGGAGACCCAGTACTTC NA TRBJ2-5 TRBV7-2 14 NA
CASSLERGGAQYF TGTGCCAGCAGCTTGGAACGGGGGGGAGCCCAGTACTTC TRBD2 TRBJ2-5 TRBV5-6 13 NA
CASSQMPGQGTYEQYF TGTGCCAGCAGCCAGATGCCGGGACAGGGGACCTACGAGCAGTACTTC TRBD1 TRBJ2-7 TRBV7-2 16 NA
CASSLGLSYNEQFF TGCGCCAGCAGCTTGGGACTATCTTACAATGAGCAGTTCTTC NA TRBJ2-1 TRBV5-1 14 NA
CASSLVGQGLAKNIQYF TGTGCCAGCAGCTTAGTTGGACAGGGGTTAGCCAAAAACATTCAGTACTTC TRBD1 TRBJ2-4 TRBV7-8 17 NA
CATSRDRSYTF TGTGCCACCAGCAGAGACAGGTCCTACACCTTC NA TRBJ1-2 TRBV15 11 NA
CASSPETSGRETQYF TGTGCCAGCAGCCCAGAGACTAGCGGGAGAGAGACCCAGTACTTC TRBD2 TRBJ2-5 TRBV3-1/TRBV3-2 15 NA
CASSQGTPGTAEQYF TGTGCCAGCTCACAGGGGACACCCGGTACGGCCGAGCAGTACTTC NA TRBJ2-7 TRBV18 15 NA
CASSIGTLATNEKLFF TGTGCCAGCAGCATCGGGACACTGGCAACTAATGAAAAACTGTTTTTT NA TRBJ1-4 TRBV7-2 16 NA
CASTTDTSGTYEQYF TGTGCCAGCACCACAGATACTAGCGGAACCTACGAGCAGTACTTC TRBD2 TRBJ2-7 TRBV7-6 15 NA
CASSQDRVDRGDTQYF TGCGCCAGCAGCCAAGATCGGGTGGACAGGGGGGATACGCAGTATTTT TRBD1 TRBJ2-3 TRBV4-3 16 NA
CASSSRLISGELFF TGTGCCAGTAGTAGCCGGTTAATAAGCGGGGAGCTGTTTTTT NA TRBJ2-2 TRBV19 14 NA
CASSLWTNTDTQYF TGTGCCAGCAGCTTGTGGACTAACACAGATACGCAGTATTTT NA TRBJ2-3 TRBV5-5 14 NA
CASSPTGLARTTRITGELFF TGTGCCAGCTCACCGACGGGACTAGCGAGAACAACCCGGATCACCGGGGAGCTGTTTTTT TRBD2 TRBJ2-2 TRBV18 20 NA
CASSPVGGRVDEQYF TGCGCCAGCAGCCCGGTGGGCGGGAGAGTTGACGAGCAGTACTTC TRBD2 TRBJ2-7 TRBV4-3 15 NA
CASSFTGGKLFF TGTGCCAGCAGCTTTACAGGGGGCAAACTGTTTTTT TRBD1 TRBJ1-4 TRBV7-2 12 NA
CASSKEGGVRTGELFF TGTGCCAGCAGCAAAGAGGGAGGGGTGCGAACCGGGGAGCTGTTTTTT TRBD2 TRBJ2-2 TRBV11-3 16 NA
CASSLRARTEAFF TGTGCCAGCAGCCTCCGAGCGCGCACTGAAGCTTTCTTT NA TRBJ1-1 TRBV11-3 13 once
CASSNIWTSGSSYEQYF TGTGCCAGCAGCAATATATGGACTAGCGGGAGTTCATACGAGCAGTACTTC TRBD2 TRBJ2-7 TRBV5-6 17 NA
CASSFDQEGPYEQYF TGTGCCAGCAGTTTTGACCAGGAGGGCCCCTACGAGCAGTACTTC NA TRBJ2-7 TRBV28 15 NA
CASTGTGGDHKNIQYF TGTGCCAGCACGGGAACAGGGGGCGATCACAAAAACATTCAGTACTTC TRBD1 TRBJ2-4 TRBV6-6 16 NA
CASSPFTGIEQYF TGTGCCAGCAGCCCCTTCACAGGCATCGAGCAGTACTTC NA TRBJ2-7 TRBV3-1/TRBV3-2 13 NA
CASSLSGQGADEQYF TGTGCCAGCAGTTTATCGGGACAGGGGGCGGACGAGCAGTACTTC TRBD1 TRBJ2-7 TRBV27 15 NA
CASKAWESPYNEQFF TGTGCCAGTAAGGCGTGGGAGAGTCCCTACAATGAGCAGTTCTTC NA TRBJ2-1 TRBV19 15 NA
CASSLFLRLLSGNTIYF TGTGCCAGCAGTTTATTCCTCAGACTTCTGTCTGGAAACACCATATATTTT NA TRBJ1-3 TRBV28 17 NA
CASSPLASRTQYF TGTGCCAGCAGCCCCCTAGCCTCCCGGACCCAGTACTTC NA TRBJ2-5 TRBV6-5 13 NA
CASSQVSSGRRGYEQYF TGCGCCAGCAGCCAAGTCTCTAGCGGGAGAAGGGGCTACGAGCAGTACTTC TRBD2 TRBJ2-7 TRBV4-1 17 few
CASSAGTFYEQYF TGTGCCAGCAGCGCAGGGACTTTCTACGAGCAGTACTTC NA TRBJ2-7 TRBV7-9 13 NA
CSATTPGTQYF TGCAGTGCGACGACGCCGGGGACCCAGTACTTC NA TRBJ2-5 TRBV20-1 11 NA
CASSVEAGNTGELFF TGTGCCAGCAGCGTAGAGGCGGGGAACACCGGGGAGCTGTTTTTT NA TRBJ2-2 TRBV9 15 NA
CSASRDRNQPQHF TGCAGTGCTAGTCGGGACAGGAATCAGCCCCAGCATTTT TRBD1 TRBJ1-5 TRBV20-1 13 NA
CASSHRDTRAFYGYTF TGTGCCAGTAGTCACCGGGACACTCGGGCATTCTATGGCTACACCTTC NA TRBJ1-2 TRBV19 16 NA
CASSQGSGTSDTQYF TGCGCCAGCAGCCAAGGAAGCGGGACGTCAGATACGCAGTATTTT TRBD2 TRBJ2-3 TRBV4-1 15 NA
CASSQRLAFQETQYF TGCGCCAGCAGCCAGAGACTGGCGTTCCAAGAGACCCAGTACTTC NA TRBJ2-5 TRBV4-3 15 NA
CSVGQVTGVGGYTF TGCAGCGTCGGACAGGTCACTGGAGTAGGTGGCTACACCTTC TRBD1 TRBJ1-2 TRBV29-1 14 NA
CASSRPRAGLEKLFF TGTGCCAGCAGCCGACCAAGGGCAGGGCTTGAAAAACTGTTTTTT NA TRBJ1-4 TRBV5-8 15 NA
CSASRGTSGRVGELFF TGCAGTGCTAGTAGGGGGACTAGCGGGAGGGTGGGGGAGCTGTTTTTT TRBD2 TRBJ2-2 TRBV20-1 16 NA
CASSREQGYGGYTF TGTGCCAGCAGCCGAGAACAGGGTTATGGTGGCTACACCTTC NA TRBJ1-2 TRBV7-9 14 few
CASSGDRDPTGELFF TGTGCCAGCAGCGGGGACAGGGATCCCACCGGGGAGCTGTTTTTT TRBD1 TRBJ2-2 TRBV7-6 15 NA
CSALGQFGETQYF TGCAGCGCCTTGGGACAATTTGGGGAGACCCAGTACTTC NA TRBJ2-5 TRBV29-1 13 NA
CASSVTQGVHTEAFF TGCGCCAGCAGCGTAACCCAGGGGGTTCACACTGAAGCTTTCTTT TRBD1 TRBJ1-1 TRBV5-1 15 NA